This T cell receptor beta chain was sequenced during a study of CD8 T cells in ankylosing spondylitis. Scientists made TCR beta libraries using quantitative 5'-RACE with molecular barcodes. TCRdb reprocessed the 5' RACE reads with MiXCR, giving one entry per CDR3 protein. The sample lists roughly 180,000 distinct CDR3 sequences; 9.5% to 13% were seen once. Points on this clonotype: Its matching antigen is unknown.

Study-wide results and limits: A motif of 8 or 9 highly homologous TCR beta variants was seen as apparently characteristic of ankylosing spondylitis blood.

Per the germline V gene, CDR1 is LNHDA and CDR2 is SQIVND (reference sequence). This CDR3 region has 13 residues. V trimming: 7 bases; J trimming: 7 bases; junction bases outside the gene matches: 6. The clonotype was recovered from a male donor with ankylosing spondylitis or in good health (not recorded which). The chain has TRBV19 and TRBJ1-3; TRBD1 matches at 8 bases. Sequencing used blood, either unsorted or a sorted T cell fraction (not recorded which). This chain's CDR3 is CASNQQGVNTIYF. CDR3 nucleotide sequence: TGTGCCAGTAATCAACAGGGGGTGAACACCATATATTTT.